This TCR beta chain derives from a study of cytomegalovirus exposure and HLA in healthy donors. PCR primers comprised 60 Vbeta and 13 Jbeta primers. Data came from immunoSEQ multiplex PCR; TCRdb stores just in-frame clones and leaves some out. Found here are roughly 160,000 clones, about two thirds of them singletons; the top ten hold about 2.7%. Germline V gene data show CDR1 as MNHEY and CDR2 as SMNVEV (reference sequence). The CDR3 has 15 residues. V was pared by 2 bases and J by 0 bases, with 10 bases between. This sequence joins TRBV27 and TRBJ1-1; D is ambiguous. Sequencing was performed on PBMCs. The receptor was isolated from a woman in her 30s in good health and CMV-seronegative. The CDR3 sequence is CASSLMRGMNTEAFF. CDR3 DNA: TGTGCCAGCAGTTTAATGAGAGGGATGAACACTGAAGCTTTCTTT.